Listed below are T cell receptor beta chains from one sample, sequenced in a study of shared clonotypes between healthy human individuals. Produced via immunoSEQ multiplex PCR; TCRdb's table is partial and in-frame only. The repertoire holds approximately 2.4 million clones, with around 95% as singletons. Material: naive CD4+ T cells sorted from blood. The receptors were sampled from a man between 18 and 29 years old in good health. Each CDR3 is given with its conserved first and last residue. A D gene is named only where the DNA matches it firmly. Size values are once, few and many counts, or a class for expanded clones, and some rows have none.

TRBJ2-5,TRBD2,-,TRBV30,CAWSVRTGGGETQYF,TGTGCCTGGAGTGTCAGGACTGGGGGGGGAGAGACCCAGTACTTC
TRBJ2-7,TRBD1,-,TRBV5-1,CASSLGTGLFYEQYF,TGCGCCAGCAGCTTGGGGACAGGGTTATTCTACGAGCAGTACTTC
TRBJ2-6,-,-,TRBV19,CASSIDRGFSGANVLTF,TGTGCCAGTAGTATAGATCGTGGCTTTTCTGGGGCCAACGTCCTGACTTTC
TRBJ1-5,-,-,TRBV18,CASSPTVDSNQPQHF,TGTGCCAGCTCGCCGACAGTGGATAGCAATCAGCCCCAGCATTTT
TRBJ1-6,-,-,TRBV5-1,CASRPQKTGTAANSPLHF,TGCGCCAGCAGACCTCAAAAGACAGGCACCGCCGCAAATTCACCCCTCCACTTT
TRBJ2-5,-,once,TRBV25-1,CASSGYQETQYF,TGTGCCAGCAGTGGGTACCAAGAGACCCAGTACTTC
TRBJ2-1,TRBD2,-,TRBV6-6,CASSYILADSYNEQFF,TGTGCCAGCAGTTATATTCTAGCGGACTCCTACAATGAGCAGTTCTTC
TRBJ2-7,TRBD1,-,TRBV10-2,CASSESLPGTGFYEQYF,TGCGCCAGCAGTGAGAGCCTCCCCGGGACAGGTTTCTACGAGCAGTACTTC
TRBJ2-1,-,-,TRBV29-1,CSVEVRGHEQFF,TGCAGCGTTGAAGTCAGGGGCCATGAGCAGTTCTTC
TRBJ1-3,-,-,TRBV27,CASSPLPSREGNTIYF,TGTGCCAGCAGCCCCCTTCCTAGTCGTGAGGGAAACACCATATATTTT
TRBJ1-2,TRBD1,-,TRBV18,CASSPLEGADGYTF,TGTGCCAGCTCACCACTTGAGGGGGCGGATGGCTACACCTTC
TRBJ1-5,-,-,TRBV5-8,CASSLAGIGNQPQHF,TGTGCCAGCAGCTTGGCAGGGATCGGCAATCAGCCCCAGCATTTT
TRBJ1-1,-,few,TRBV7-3,CASSLDRNTEAFF,TGTGCCAGCAGCTTAGACAGGAACACTGAAGCTTTCTTT
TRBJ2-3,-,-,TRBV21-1,CASSYIWTSGRAYTDTQYF,TGTGCCAGCAGTTACATTTGGACTAGCGGGAGGGCTTACACAGATACGCAGTATTTT
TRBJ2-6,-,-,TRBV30,CAWSPRTVRRSGANVLTF,TGTGCCTGGAGCCCGCGGACAGTCCGTCGCTCTGGGGCCAACGTCCTGACTTTC
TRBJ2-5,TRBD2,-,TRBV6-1,CASSEPLAGKTQYF,TGTGCCAGCAGTGAACCTCTAGCGGGAAAGACCCAGTACTTC
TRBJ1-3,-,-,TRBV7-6,CASSLNLAGVGNTIYF,TGTGCCAGCAGCTTAAACCTCGCGGGGGTTGGAAACACCATATATTTT
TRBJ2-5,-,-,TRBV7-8,CASSVRPTGSFLETQYF,TGTGCCAGCAGCGTGAGGCCAACAGGGAGTTTTTTAGAGACCCAGTACTTC
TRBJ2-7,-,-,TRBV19,CASSIGKNYEQYF,TGTGCCAGTAGTATCGGGAAAAACTACGAGCAGTACTTC
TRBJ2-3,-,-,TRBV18,CASSPYGGTDTQYF,TGTGCCAGCTCACCATACGGTGGCACAGATACGCAGTATTTT
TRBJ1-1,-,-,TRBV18,CASSPKEQRNTEAFF,TGTGCCAGCTCACCAAAGGAACAGAGGAACACTGAAGCTTTCTTT
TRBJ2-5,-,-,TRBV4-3,CASSQDLSAGAQETQYF,TGCGCCAGCAGCCAAGACCTCTCGGCAGGGGCTCAAGAGACCCAGTACTTC
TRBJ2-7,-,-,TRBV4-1,CASSQTGTGRFEQYF,TGCGCCAGCAGCCAGACTGGGACCGGGAGATTCGAGCAGTACTTC
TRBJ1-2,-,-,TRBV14,CASSQVPGFPFGYTF,TGTGCCAGCAGCCAAGTTCCGGGATTCCCCTTTGGCTACACCTTC